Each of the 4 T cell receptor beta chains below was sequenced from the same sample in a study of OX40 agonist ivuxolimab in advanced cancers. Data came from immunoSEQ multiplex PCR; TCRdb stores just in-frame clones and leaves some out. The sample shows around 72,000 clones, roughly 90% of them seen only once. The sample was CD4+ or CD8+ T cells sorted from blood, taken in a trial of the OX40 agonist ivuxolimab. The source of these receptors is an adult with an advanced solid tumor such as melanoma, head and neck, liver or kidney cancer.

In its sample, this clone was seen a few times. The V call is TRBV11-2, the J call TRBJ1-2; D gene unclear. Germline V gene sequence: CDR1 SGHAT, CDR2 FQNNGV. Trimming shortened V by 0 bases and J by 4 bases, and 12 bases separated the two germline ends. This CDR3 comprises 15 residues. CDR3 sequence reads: CASSLESAGVYGYTF. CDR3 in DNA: TGTGCCAGCAGCTTAGAATCGGCAGGTGTCTATGGCTACACCTTC.

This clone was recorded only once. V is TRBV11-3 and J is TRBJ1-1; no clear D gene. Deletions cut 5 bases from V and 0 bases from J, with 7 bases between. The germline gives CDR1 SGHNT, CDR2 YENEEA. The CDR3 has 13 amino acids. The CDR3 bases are TGTGCCAGCAGCCTTCAGGTGAACACTGAAGCTTTCTTT. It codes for CASSLQVNTEAFF.

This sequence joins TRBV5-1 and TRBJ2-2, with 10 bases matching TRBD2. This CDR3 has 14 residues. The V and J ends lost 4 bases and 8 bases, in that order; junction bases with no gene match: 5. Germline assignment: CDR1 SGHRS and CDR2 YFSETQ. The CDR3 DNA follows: TGCGCCAGCAGCCTCGGGACTAGCGAAGGGGAGCTGTTTTTT. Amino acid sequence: CASSLGTSEGELFF.

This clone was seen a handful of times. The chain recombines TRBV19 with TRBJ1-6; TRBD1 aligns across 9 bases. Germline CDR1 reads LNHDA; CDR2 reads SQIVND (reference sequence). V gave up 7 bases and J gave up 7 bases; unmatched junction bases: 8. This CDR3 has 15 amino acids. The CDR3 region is CASTSGGQGNSPLHF. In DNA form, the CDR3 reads TGTGCCAGTACCTCAGGGGGACAGGGAAATTCACCCCTCCACTTT. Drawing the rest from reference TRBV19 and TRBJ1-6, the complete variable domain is DGGITQSPKYLFRKEGQNVTLSCEQNLNHDAMYWYRQDPGQGLRLIYYSQIVNDFQKGDIAEGYSVSREKKESFPLTVTSAQKNPTAFYLCASTSGGQGNSPLHFGNGTRLTVT.